This T cell receptor (beta chain) was retrieved from a study of shared clonotypes between healthy human individuals (TCRdb year 2020). In the study overall: Three men and a couple of women, aged 18 to 49 years, made up the cohort. Per donor, three plates each were used for CD4 naive and CD4 memory, two for CD8 naive, and one for CD8 memory. To estimate repertoire size and how much clonotypes are shared between individuals, the study performed deep sequencing of blood TCR repertoires from a few healthy adults. To increase sequencing depth and limit assay-specific biases, TCR repertoire library preparation and sequencing were carried out by different laboratories using diverse techniques. Each donor's leukapheresis produced roughly between roughly 0.85 and 10 billion PBMCs.

Healthy HIV-negative adults with no recently reported acute infections or vaccinations were included as donors. Every donor was a Caucasian adult living in Nashville, Tennessee, USA. CD4+ T cells were enriched by magnetic negative selection, after which naive cells were positively selected on CD45RA and the negative fraction was taken as the memory subset. After blood collection by leukapheresis, PBMCs were isolated using Ficoll-Histopaque density gradient centrifugation and then cryopreserved in the vapor phase of liquid nitrogen. Analytical flow cytometry was used to check the purity and quantity of each magnetically sorted T cell population. Genomic DNA was isolated from every sorted fraction and measured by UV absorbance on a Nanodrop 2000c. Study-wide conclusions, independent of this receptor: Estimated clonotype richness was generally larger for naive than for memory subsets. Sampling was restricted to blood, and TCR repertoires in tissue are likely to differ from TCR repertoires in blood. Because the study included only a small number of donors, the genetic and exposure-history diversity represented was limited. Sharing across a few donors was observed for around 4.8% of naive CD4, less than 4% of naive CD8, about 2.5% of memory CD4, and about 0.4% of memory CD8 clonotypes. Incomplete sequencing was indicated by rarefaction of sorted-subset datasets, despite the large sequencing depth. Pairwise subsampling indicated that sequencing depth was expected to affect the degree of clonotype sharing among donors. Clonotypes shared by all four sorted-subset donors showed higher generation probabilities than non-shared clonotypes.

Using the deep immunoSEQ assay, TCR CDR3 regions were amplified from genomic DNA by multiplex PCR. Extracted genomic DNA from each cell subset was distributed evenly across all wells of several immunoSEQ 96-well plates, and each plate was treated as a replicate. For sorted subsets, 150 to 250 ng of genomic DNA, equivalent to roughly 30,000 T cell genomes, went into each replicate PCR. Purified libraries were measured with a Qubit 3.0 fluorometer, size-checked on a Bioanalyzer 2100, and measured again with the KAPA Library Quantification kit. Every immunoSEQ 96-well plate was sequenced on a separate single-read 150-cycle Illumina NextSeq 550 flow cell. The paper's data handling went like this. The immunoSEQ output contained only junctional sequences without quality scores, so filtering could not match that applied to full-length reads. Sequences were annotated with PyIR, a Python wrapper for IgBLAST v1.9, using IMGT germline references to assign V/J genes and CDR3. Reads with weak V/J assignments (E-value above 1e-6), missing CDR3, stop codons, out-of-frame junctions, or ambiguous translated residues were removed. A V3J clonotype was defined by an identical inferred V gene, J gene, and CDR3 amino acid sequence. To compute the percentage overlap between repertoires, the number of shared unique clonotypes was divided by the size of the smaller repertoire. Repertoire richness was assessed with RTK rarefaction, the Chao1 estimator, and Recon v2.1 estimates of unobserved clonotypes. For all TCRbeta clonotypes obtained by the gDNA method from a handful of donors, generation probabilities were computed with OLGA. TCRdb limited this immuneACCESS table to in-frame rearrangements with V and J called. A share of clones is missing; checked studies link under half to unresolved V genes, and the rest is unexplained. For V, J and clone size, that table is used; D and trimming come from the DNA. This sample gives over 1.4 million clones in total; 95% to 97% of them show up just once. The ten largest clones add up to over 1% of the sample.

A note on this clone: Its recognized antigen is unknown. One base away there is no much larger clone; base qualities are not given.

Sequencing input: naive CD4+ T cells sorted from blood. The cell subset or site label of this sample denotes: CD45RA+ positively selected. The TCR sequence derives from a man younger than 40 in good health.

In nucleotides, the sequence is TGTGCCAGCAAGGGGGGTGGGTTGTACGTCGAGCAGTACTTC. It translates to CASKGGGLYVEQYF. The V and J segments used are TRBV28 and TRBJ2-7, with a tentative D call of TRBD1 or TRBD2, each matching 6 bases. The germline V gene specifies MDHEN as CDR1 and SYDVKM as CDR2. V is cut by 7 bases and J by 6 bases, and the space between the germline ends is 19 bases. Spanning cysteine to phenylalanine, the CDR3 consists of 14 amino acids. The sequence is cut down to CDR3 DNA, 42 bases in frame from base 1. The entire variable domain, with the stretches around the CDR3 drawn from the reference TRBV28 and TRBJ2-7 proteins, is DVKVTQSSRYLVKRTGEKVFLECVQDMDHENMFWYRQDPGLGLRLIYFSYDVKMKEKGDIPEGYSVSREKKERFSLILESASTNQTSMYLCASKGGGLYVEQYFGPGTRLTVT.